A single T cell receptor (beta chain) is shown here with its context. The sample comes from a study of T cell responses to AZD1222 COVID-19 vaccine. Study-level background: Pooled samples include second doses given at about 4 or 12 weeks.

The repertoire was sequenced with immunoSEQ multiplex PCR; TCRdb's copy has only in-frame clones and lacks some. In the table there are 100,000 to 150,000 clones, more than 85% of which are singletons. Germline V gene sequence: CDR1 GTSNPN, CDR2 SVGIG (reference sequence). The CDR3 extends over 13 amino acids. Trimming took 4 bases from V and 6 from J, leaving 16 bases between them. This clonotype was sampled from an adult in good health. The J gene is TRBJ2-7, the V gene TRBV30, with D possibly TRBD2 on 6 matching bases. The sequences come from peripheral blood, collected on day 0 of AZD1222 vaccination. The CDR3 is CAWTVFGDSEQYF. DNA of the CDR3: TGTGCCTGGACCGTTTTTGGGGACTCCGAGCAGTACTTC.